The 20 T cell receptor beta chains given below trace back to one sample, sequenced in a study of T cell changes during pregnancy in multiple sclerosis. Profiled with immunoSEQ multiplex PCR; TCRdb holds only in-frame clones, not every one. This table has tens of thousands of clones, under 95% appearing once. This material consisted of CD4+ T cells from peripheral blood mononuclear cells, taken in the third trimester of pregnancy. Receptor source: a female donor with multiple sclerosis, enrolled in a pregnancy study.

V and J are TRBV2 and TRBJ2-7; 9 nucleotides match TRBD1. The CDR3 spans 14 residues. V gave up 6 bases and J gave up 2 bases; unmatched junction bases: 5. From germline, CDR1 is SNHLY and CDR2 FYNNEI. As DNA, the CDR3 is TGTGCCAGCAGCGGACAGGGGCCGGCCTACGAGCAGTACTTC. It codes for CASSGQGPAYEQYF.

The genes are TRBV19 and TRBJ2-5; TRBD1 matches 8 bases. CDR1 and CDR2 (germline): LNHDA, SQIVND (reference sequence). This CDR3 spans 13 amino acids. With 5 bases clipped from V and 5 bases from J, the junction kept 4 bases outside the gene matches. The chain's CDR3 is CASSDRDRETQYF. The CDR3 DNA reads TGTGCCAGTAGTGACCGGGACAGGGAGACCCAGTACTTC.

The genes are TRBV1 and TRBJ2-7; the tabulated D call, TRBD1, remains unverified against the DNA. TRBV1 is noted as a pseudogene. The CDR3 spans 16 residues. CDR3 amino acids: CTSSQGQGLSSYEQYF. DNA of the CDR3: TGCACCAGCAGCCAAGGACAGGGATTATCTTCCTACGAGCAGTACTTC.

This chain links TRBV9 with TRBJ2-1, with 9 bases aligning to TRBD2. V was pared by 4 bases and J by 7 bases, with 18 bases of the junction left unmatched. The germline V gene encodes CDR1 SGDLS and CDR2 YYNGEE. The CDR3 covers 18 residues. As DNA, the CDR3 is TGTGCCAGCAGCCTACGAAGTTCAAGCGGGAGGACTCAGAATGAGCAGTTCTTC. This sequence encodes CASSLRSSSGRTQNEQFF.

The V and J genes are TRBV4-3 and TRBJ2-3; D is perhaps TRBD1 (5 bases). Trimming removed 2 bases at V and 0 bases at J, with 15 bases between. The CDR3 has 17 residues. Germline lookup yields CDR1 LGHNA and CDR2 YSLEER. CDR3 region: CASSQQGARTSTDTQYF. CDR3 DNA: TGCGCCAGCAGCCAACAAGGGGCTAGGACAAGCACAGATACGCAGTATTTT.

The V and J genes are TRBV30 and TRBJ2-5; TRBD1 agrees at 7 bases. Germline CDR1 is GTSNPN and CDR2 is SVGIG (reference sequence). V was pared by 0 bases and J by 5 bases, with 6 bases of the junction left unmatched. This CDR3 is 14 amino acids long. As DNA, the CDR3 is TGTGCCTGGAGTGTAAAGGGGGCCGGGGAGACCCAGTACTTC. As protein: CAWSVKGAGETQYF.

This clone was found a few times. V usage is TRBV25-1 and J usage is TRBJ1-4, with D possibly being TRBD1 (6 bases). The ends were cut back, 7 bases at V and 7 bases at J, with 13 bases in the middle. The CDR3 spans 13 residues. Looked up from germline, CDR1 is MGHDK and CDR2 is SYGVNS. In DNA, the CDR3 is TGTGCCAGCATGAGGGGGTTTGGTGAAAAACTGTTTTTT. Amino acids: CASMRGFGEKLFF.

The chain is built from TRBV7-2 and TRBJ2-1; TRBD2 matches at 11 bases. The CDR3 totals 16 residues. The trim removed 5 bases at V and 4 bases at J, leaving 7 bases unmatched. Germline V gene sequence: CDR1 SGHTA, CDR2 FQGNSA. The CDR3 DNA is TGTGCCAGCAGCACATACGGGACTAGCGGTTACAATGAGCAGTTCTTC. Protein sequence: CASSTYGTSGYNEQFF.

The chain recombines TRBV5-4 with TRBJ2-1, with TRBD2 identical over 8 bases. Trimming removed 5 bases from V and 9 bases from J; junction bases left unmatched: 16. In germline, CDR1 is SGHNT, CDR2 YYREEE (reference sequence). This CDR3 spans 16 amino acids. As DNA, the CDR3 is TGTGCCAGCAGATTAAATCGGGGGGGGGTGAGCGGTGAGCAGTTCTTC. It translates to CASRLNRGGVSGEQFF.

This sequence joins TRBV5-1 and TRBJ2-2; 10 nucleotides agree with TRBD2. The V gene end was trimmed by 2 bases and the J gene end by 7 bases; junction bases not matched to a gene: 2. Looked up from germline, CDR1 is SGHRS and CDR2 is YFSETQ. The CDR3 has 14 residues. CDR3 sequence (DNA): TGCGCCAGCAGCTTCATAGCGGGAGGCGGGGAGCTGTTTTTT. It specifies CASSFIAGGGELFF.

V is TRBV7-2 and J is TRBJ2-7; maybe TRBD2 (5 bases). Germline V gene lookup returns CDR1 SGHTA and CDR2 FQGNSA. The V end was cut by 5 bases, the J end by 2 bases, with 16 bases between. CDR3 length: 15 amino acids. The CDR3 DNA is TGTGCCAGCAGCCAAAGGACGAACGGGGCCTACGAGCAGTACTTC. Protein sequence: CASSQRTNGAYEQYF. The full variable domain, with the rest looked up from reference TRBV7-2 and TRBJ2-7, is GAGVSQSPSNKVTEKGKDVELRCDPISGHTALYWYRQSLGQGLEFLIYFQGNSAPDKSGLPSDRFSAERTGGSVSTLTIQRTQQEDSAVYLCASSQRTNGAYEQYFGPGTRLTVT.

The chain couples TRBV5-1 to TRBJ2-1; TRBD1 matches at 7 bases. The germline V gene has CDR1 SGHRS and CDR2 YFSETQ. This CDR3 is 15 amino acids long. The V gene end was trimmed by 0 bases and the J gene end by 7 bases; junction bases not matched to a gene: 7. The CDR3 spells CASSLVGQQYNEQFF. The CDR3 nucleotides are TGCGCCAGCAGCTTGGTGGGACAGCAGTATAATGAGCAGTTCTTC.

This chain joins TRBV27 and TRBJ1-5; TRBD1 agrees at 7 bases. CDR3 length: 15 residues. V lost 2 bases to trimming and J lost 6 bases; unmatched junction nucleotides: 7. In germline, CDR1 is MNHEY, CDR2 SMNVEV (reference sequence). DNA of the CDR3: TGTGCCAGCAGTTTAACCGGGCCAGGGGGTCAGCCCCAGCATTTT. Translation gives CASSLTGPGGQPQHF.

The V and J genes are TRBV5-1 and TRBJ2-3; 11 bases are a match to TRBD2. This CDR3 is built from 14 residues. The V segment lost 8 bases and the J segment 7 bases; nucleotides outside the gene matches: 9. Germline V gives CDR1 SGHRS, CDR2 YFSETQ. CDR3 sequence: CASTPGLAVNTQYF. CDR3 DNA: TGCGCCAGTACCCCGGGACTAGCGGTGAATACGCAGTATTTT.

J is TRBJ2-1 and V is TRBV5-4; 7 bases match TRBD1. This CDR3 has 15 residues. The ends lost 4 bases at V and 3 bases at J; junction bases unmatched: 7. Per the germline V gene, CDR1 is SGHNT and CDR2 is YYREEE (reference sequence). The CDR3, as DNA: TGTGCCAGCAGCCCTACAGGGGAGAGCTACAATGAGCAGTTCTTC. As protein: CASSPTGESYNEQFF.

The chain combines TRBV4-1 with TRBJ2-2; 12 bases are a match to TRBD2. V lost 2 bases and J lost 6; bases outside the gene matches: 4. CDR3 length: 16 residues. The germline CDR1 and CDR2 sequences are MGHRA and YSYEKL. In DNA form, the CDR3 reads TGCGCCAGCAGCCAACCTAGCGGGAGGGCCTCCGGGGAGCTGTTTTTT. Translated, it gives CASSQPSGRASGELFF.

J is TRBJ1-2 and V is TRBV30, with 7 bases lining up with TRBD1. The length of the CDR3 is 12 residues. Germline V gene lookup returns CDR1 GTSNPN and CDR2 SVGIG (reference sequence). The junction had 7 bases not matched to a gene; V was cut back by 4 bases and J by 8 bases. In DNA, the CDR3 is TGTGCCTGGACTGACAGGGACCGAGGCTACACCTTC. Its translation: CAWTDRDRGYTF.

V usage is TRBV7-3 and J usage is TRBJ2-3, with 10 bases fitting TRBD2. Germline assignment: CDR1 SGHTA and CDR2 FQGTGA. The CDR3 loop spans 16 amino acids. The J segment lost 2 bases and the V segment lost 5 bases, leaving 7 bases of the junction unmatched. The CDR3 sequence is CASSTRLAGVTDTQYF. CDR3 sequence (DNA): TGTGCCAGCAGCACCCGACTAGCGGGTGTCACAGATACGCAGTATTTT.

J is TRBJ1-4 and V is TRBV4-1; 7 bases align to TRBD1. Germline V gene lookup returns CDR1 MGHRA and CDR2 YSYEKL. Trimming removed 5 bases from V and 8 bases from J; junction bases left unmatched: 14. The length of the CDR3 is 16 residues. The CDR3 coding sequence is TGCGCCAGCAGCGAACAACCGACAGGGCGGAGGGAAAAACTGTTTTTT. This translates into CASSEQPTGRREKLFF.

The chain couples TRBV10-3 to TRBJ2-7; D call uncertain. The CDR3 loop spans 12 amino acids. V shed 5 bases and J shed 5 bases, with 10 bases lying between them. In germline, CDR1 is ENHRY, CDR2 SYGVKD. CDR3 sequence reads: CAISPLLHEQYF. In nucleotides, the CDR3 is TGTGCCATCAGTCCTCTACTCCACGAGCAGTACTTC.